This TCR beta chain was recorded in a study of quantifying T cell responses using KT2 cells. About the research overall: Reverse transcription used primers in the TCR alpha and beta constant regions. Under optimum conditions, T4 ligation efficiency was estimated at more than 8.5%.

Unfractionated PBMC were spiked with known numbers of KT2 clone cells. An oligo carrying a UMI was ligated to the cDNA 3' end. An equimolar mix of RC1.1 and RC1.2 primed the beta chain across TRBC1 and TRBC2. From the second PCR onward, TCR alpha and beta chains were processed separately. TCRdb re-called the UMI-ligation and nested PCR reads with MiXCR, one entry per CDR3 protein. The sample records about 33,000 distinct CDR3 sequences, over 9% being singletons. General observations from the study: Very high KT2 spike-in numbers caused saturation in KT2 sequence detection.

Germline CDR1 MNHNY, CDR2 SVGAGI (reference sequence). Trimming cost V 5 bases and J 5 bases, with 12 bases left between them. CDR3 length: 13 amino acids. This clonotype was recorded a few times. What it recognizes is unknown. The source material was PBMCs spiked with cells of the T cell clone KT2. The TCR sequence derives from a human donor. V is TRBV6-6 and J is TRBJ2-5; D possibly corresponds to TRBD1 (5 bases). CDR3 loop: CASSARVGETQYF. DNA for the CDR3: TGTGCCAGCAGTGCCAGGGTTGGGGAGACCCAGTACTTC.